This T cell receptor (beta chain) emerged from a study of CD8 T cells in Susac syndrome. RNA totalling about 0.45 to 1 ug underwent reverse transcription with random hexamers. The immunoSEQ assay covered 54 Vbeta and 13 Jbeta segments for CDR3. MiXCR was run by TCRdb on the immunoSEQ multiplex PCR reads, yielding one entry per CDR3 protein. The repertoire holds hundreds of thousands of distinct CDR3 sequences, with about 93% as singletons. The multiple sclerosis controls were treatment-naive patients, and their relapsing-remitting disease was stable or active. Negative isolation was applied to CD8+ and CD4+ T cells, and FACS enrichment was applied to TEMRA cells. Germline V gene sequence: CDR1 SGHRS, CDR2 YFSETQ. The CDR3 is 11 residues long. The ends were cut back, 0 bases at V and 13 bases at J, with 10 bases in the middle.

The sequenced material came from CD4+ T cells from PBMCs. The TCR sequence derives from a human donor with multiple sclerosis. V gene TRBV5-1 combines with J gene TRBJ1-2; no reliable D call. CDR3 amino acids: CASSLDSAPTF. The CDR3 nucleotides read TGCGCCAGCAGCTTGGACTCTGCCCCCACCTTC.